Included here is one T cell receptor (beta chain) sequence, with context. This record comes from a study of beta chain features in type 1 diabetes. Expressed TCRB transcripts were sequenced because the isolated RNA had all been reverse transcribed beforehand. Sequencing was performed with immunoSEQ multiplex PCR; in TCRdb, only in-frame clones are kept and a portion is missing. The table includes 350,000 to 400,000 clones, roughly 15% detected once. Germline loops: CDR1 KGHSH, CDR2 LQKENI. The CDR3 has 16 amino acids. With 4 bases removed from V and 0 bases from J, the gap between germline ends came to 16 bases.

This receptor was obtained from a woman between 18 and 29 years old in good health. The material sequenced was naive CD4+ T cells from blood. The genes are TRBV18 and TRBJ2-7; D unresolved. This CDR3 reads CASSQSIRSSSYEQYF. The CDR3 DNA is TGTGCCAGCTCACAGTCCATACGGTCGAGCTCCTACGAGCAGTACTTC.